Following are 5 T cell receptor beta chains from one sample sequenced in a study of cytomegalovirus exposure and HLA in healthy donors. Amplification used 60 Vbeta primers and 13 Jbeta primers. Measured with immunoSEQ multiplex PCR; TCRdb has only the in-frame clones, and not every one. The sample yields about 97,000 clones, about 80% seen once. Sequenced material: PBMCs. Receptor source: a man aged 40-55 years in good health and CMV-seronegative.

This chain connects TRBV11-2 to TRBJ1-2; a possible D gene is TRBD1 (6 bases). V was shortened by 5 bases and J by 2 bases, with 12 bases between the two germline ends. The germline V gene has CDR1 SGHAT and CDR2 FQNNGV. The CDR3 extends over 14 amino acids. CDR3 protein: CASSTSDSNYGYTF. CDR3 DNA sequence: TGTGCCAGCAGCACCTCGGACAGCAACTATGGCTACACCTTC.

The genes are TRBV27 and TRBJ2-1, with 8 nucleotides matching TRBD1. After removal of 2 bases from V and 7 bases from J, the junction contained 7 bases not matched to a gene. Germline V gene sequence: CDR1 MNHEY, CDR2 SMNVEV (reference sequence). This CDR3 spans 15 amino acids. The CDR3 spells CASSLGRGHVNEQFF. The CDR3 nucleotides are TGTGCCAGCAGTTTAGGCAGGGGGCACGTAAATGAGCAGTTCTTC.

CDR3 amino acids: CASSLAGTGGKTGELFF. Here the CDR3 DNA reads TGTGCCAGCAGTTTGGCCGGGACAGGGGGCAAAACCGGGGAGCTGTTTTTT. The rearrangement links TRBV28 to TRBJ2-2, with 12 bases that match TRBD1. CDR1 MDHEN and CDR2 SYDVKM come from the germline V gene. The CDR3 spans 17 residues. The junction had 7 bases not matched to a gene; V was cut back by 3 bases and J by 5 bases. Complete variable domain (other parts from reference TRBV28 and TRBJ2-2): DVKVTQSSRYLVKRTGEKVFLECVQDMDHENMFWYRQDPGLGLRLIYFSYDVKMKEKGDIPEGYSVSREKKERFSLILESASTNQTSMYLCASSLAGTGGKTGELFFGEGSRLTVL.

V and J are TRBV5-1 and TRBJ2-1; TRBD1 matches 9 bases. The CDR3 is 16 amino acids. J gave up 4 bases and V 5 bases, and 10 bases lay outside the gene matches. Germline assignment: CDR1 SGHRS and CDR2 YFSETQ. CDR3 residues: CASRPGTGSQYNEQFF. The DNA of the CDR3 is TGCGCCAGCAGACCCGGGACAGGGTCTCAATACAATGAGCAGTTCTTC.

This clone was detected once. The rearrangement links TRBV7-9 to TRBJ2-1; 8 positions agree with TRBD1. Per germline, CDR1 SEHNR and CDR2 FQNEAQ (reference sequence). Germline trimming cut 1 base from V and 8 bases from J; bases unmatched to any gene: 7. This CDR3 contains 15 residues. CDR3 loop: CASSLGQGLMYEQFF. In DNA, the CDR3 is TGTGCCAGCAGCTTAGGACAGGGGCTGATGTATGAGCAGTTCTTC.